This T cell receptor beta chain was captured by sequencing in a study of CD8 T cells in Susac syndrome. It was with random hexamers that about 0.45 to 1 ug RNA was reverse transcribed. TCRdb re-called the immunoSEQ multiplex PCR reads with MiXCR, one entry per CDR3 protein. The profile shows over 95,000 distinct CDR3 sequences, less than 95% of them singletons. This clonotype appeared a single time. The sequencing sample was made of CD8+ T cells from PBMCs. The TCR sequence derives from a human donor in good health.

CDR3 sequence reads: CASSKGALDTEAFF. The CDR3 DNA follows: TGTGCCAGCAGTAAGGGGGCTTTAGACACTGAAGCTTTCTTT. This chain connects TRBV2 to TRBJ1-1; 7 nucleotides agree with TRBD1. V was pared by 5 bases and J by 3 bases, with 6 bases of the junction left unmatched. The CDR3 loop spans 14 amino acids. In germline, CDR1 is SNHLY, CDR2 FYNNEI.